The 11 T cell receptor beta chains given below trace back to one sample, sequenced in a study of vaccination effects on CD4 cells after COVID-19. Generated by immunoSEQ multiplex PCR, the TCRdb table keeps only in-frame clones and is missing some. The table has about 69,000 clones, under 80% seen once; the top ten hold more than 0.9%. These TCRs are of unknown antigen specificity. Using viral peptide pools, the ViraFEST assay grew out antigen-specific CD4+ T cells prior to sequencing. Culture proceeded for approximately 10 days, and CD4+ T cells were then isolated. Either the mRNA-1273 or the BNT162b2 vaccine was given to participants as two doses. This material consisted of CD4+ T cells from PBMCs cultured with HCoV-OC43 spike peptides, taken after COVID-19 vaccination. Specified subset: HCoV-OC43 spike overlapping peptide pool stimulation. Receptor source: a human donor who received a COVID-19 vaccine.

The chain carries TRBV7-2 and TRBJ2-5; D gene ambiguous. Germline CDR1 is SGHTA and CDR2 is FQGNSA. The CDR3 runs 13 residues. The germline V and J ends were trimmed by 5 bases and 1 base, with 8 bases remaining between them. This CDR3 is CASSRRIQETQYF. Written as DNA, the CDR3 is TGTGCCAGCAGCAGACGGATCCAAGAGACCCAGTACTTC.

This clone appeared a few times. The rearrangement uses TRBV19 and TRBJ2-5, with 7 bases matching TRBD1. CDR3 size: 13 residues. Trimming took 4 bases from V and 5 from J; bases not matched to a gene: 4. CDR1 is LNHDA, CDR2 SQIVND, per germline (reference sequence). The CDR3 bases are TGTGCCAGTAGTACAGGGGGTCGGGAGACCCAGTACTTC. Amino acids: CASSTGGRETQYF.

This clone was picked up one time. The chain recombines TRBV4-1 with TRBJ2-1; D is undetermined. The CDR3 spans 15 residues. From germline, CDR1 is MGHRA and CDR2 YSYEKL. Trimming took 6 bases from V and 2 from J, leaving 14 bases between them. In DNA, the CDR3 is TGCGCCAGCAGTCGTGTGCCGGGCCCCTACAATGAGCAGTTCTTC. Protein: CASSRVPGPYNEQFF.

The V call is TRBV24-1, the J call TRBJ1-4; D uncertain. The germline V gene encodes CDR1 KGHDR and CDR2 SFDVKD. CDR3 length: 12 amino acids. V lost 7 bases and J lost 0, with 2 bases in between. CDR3 DNA sequence: TGTGCCACCAGCTCAACTAATGAAAAACTGTTTTTT. This encodes CATSSTNEKLFF.

The rearrangement uses TRBV25-1 and TRBJ1-3; tentatively, D is TRBD1 (5 bases). Trimming stripped 3 bases from V and 4 bases from J, with 13 bases between. Germline V lookup: CDR1 MGHDK, CDR2 SYGVNS. CDR3 length: 15 residues. The CDR3 DNA reads TGTGCCAGCAGTGATCCCGGGGCACGAGGAAACACCATATATTTT. As protein: CASSDPGARGNTIYF.

This rearrangement joins TRBV6-5 to TRBJ1-2; 9 bases match TRBD1. Unmatched junction bases numbered 9, after V lost 6 bases and J lost 4 bases. There are 15 residues in the CDR3. Germline V gives CDR1 MNHEY, CDR2 SVGAGI. In nucleotides, the CDR3 is TGTGCCAGCAGGGCCGGGACAGGGAGCTTCTATGGCTACACCTTC. Protein: CASRAGTGSFYGYTF.

The chain recombines TRBV5-1 with TRBJ2-1; D gene ambiguous. Germline V CDR1 and CDR2: SGHRS, YFSETQ. CDR3 length: 14 residues. V was trimmed by 0 bases and J by 4 bases, leaving 8 bases between them. The DNA for the CDR3 is TGCGCCAGCAGCTTGGTCCAACAATACAATGAGCAGTTCTTC. Protein product: CASSLVQQYNEQFF. Combining the CDR3 with reference TRBV5-1 and TRBJ2-1 gives the whole variable domain KAGVTQTPRYLIKTRGQQVTLSCSPISGHRSVSWYQQTPGQGLQFLFEYFSETQRNKGNFPGRFSGRQFSNSRSEMNVSTLELGDSALYLCASSLVQQYNEQFFGPGTRLTVL.

The V gene is TRBV6-5, the J gene TRBJ1-5; tentative D call: TRBD1 (5 bases). The CDR3 covers 14 residues. The germline V and J ends were trimmed by 5 bases and 6 bases, with 14 bases remaining between them. CDR1 and CDR2 (germline): MNHEY, SVGAGI. The CDR3 region has the DNA TGTGCCAGCAGTCGGGACCCCTCGGGTCAGCCCCAGCATTTT. Residues: CASSRDPSGQPQHF.

The chain combines TRBV29-1 with TRBJ2-3; weak D call: TRBD1 (7 bases). The CDR3 runs 14 residues. Germline CDR1 reads SQVTM; CDR2 reads ANQGSEA. V was cut by 7 bases and J by 2 bases, with 16 bases left in between. The CDR3 protein is CSALGRGVTDTQYF. The DNA for the CDR3 is TGCAGCGCCCTGGGCAGGGGGGTCACAGATACGCAGTATTTT.

The CDR3 region is CASSTPGSNYGYTF. The DNA of the CDR3 is TGCGCCAGCAGCACGCCGGGATCGAACTATGGCTACACCTTC. The chain carries TRBV5-1 and TRBJ1-2; unclear D gene. V was shortened by 4 bases and J by 2 bases, with 12 bases between the two germline ends. The CDR3 is 14 amino acids. CDR1 and CDR2 (germline): SGHRS, YFSETQ.

The J gene is TRBJ2-2, the V gene TRBV27; D is undetermined. Germline V gene lookup returns CDR1 MNHEY and CDR2 SMNVEV (reference sequence). This CDR3 is 18 amino acids long. Trimming took 0 bases from V and 0 from J, leaving 14 bases between them. CDR3 sequence (DNA): TGTGCCAGCAGTTTATCATGGACGACGGCAGCGAACACCGGGGAGCTGTTTTTT. It encodes CASSLSWTTAANTGELFF.